This TCR beta chain was identified during a study of blood T cells in healthy people across ages. Regarding the study as a whole: Significant beta diversity loss was already apparent by age approximately 38, declining roughly linearly.

PBMCs numbering at least 6 million were isolated per sample. It was with a sample-barcoded 5' primer and a J-beta primer mix that a second PCR of roughly 7 to 12 cycles was run. The yield of each sample was at least 2.5 million CDR3-containing paired-end reads. TCRdb reprocessed the 5' RACE reads with MiXCR, giving one entry per CDR3 protein. The profile covers roughly 680,000 distinct CDR3 sequences, with 40% to 65% appearing a single time and roughly 12% taken by the ten largest. This clonotype came up a few times. No antigen is known for it. Sequenced material: blood. This receptor was identified in a woman older than 75 in good health.

In DNA, the CDR3 is TGCGCCAGCAGTGAGTCGCCGGCCTACGAGCAGTACTTC. Amino acids: CASSESPAYEQYF. V and J are TRBV10-1 and TRBJ2-7, with unresolved D. This CDR3 contains 13 residues. Germline CDR1 reads WNHNN; CDR2 reads SYGVQD (reference sequence). V was trimmed by 0 bases and J by 2 bases, leaving 5 bases between them.